This T cell receptor beta chain came from a study of cytomegalovirus exposure and HLA in healthy donors. Comment on this clone: The antigen is undetermined.

Trimming at V came to 4 bases and at J to 3 bases, leaving 7 bases not matched to a gene. The CDR3 consists of 16 residues. CDR1 is SGHRS and CDR2 is YFSETQ in the germline V gene. General study results and limits: Exclusion applied to some V segments, including TRBV6-2 and TRBV6-3, as they were indistinguishable. Later analysis suggested links between common viral pathogens and several top significant clusters. It was reportedly the case that the classifier diagnosed cytomegalovirus status with high specificity and sensitivity.

PCR involved 60 Vbeta and 13 Jbeta primers. In the source study's methods: Approximately 12 million of 80 million to 85 million unique TCR beta chains were shared, per a later count. Clones were read by immunoSEQ multiplex PCR, and TCRdb kept only the in-frame ones, dropping some. Clonal size and the V and J genes are those of that table, whereas D and trimming came from the DNA. The table has some 160,000 clones, around 80% seen once; the top ten hold about 2.6%. Specimen: PBMCs. The receptor comes from a boy aged 2 to 10 in good health and CMV-seronegative. This rearrangement joins TRBV5-1 to TRBJ2-2; 9 nucleotides match TRBD1. The CDR3 reads CASSGKTGGYTGELFF. The CDR3 coding sequence is TGCGCCAGCAGCGGGAAGACAGGGGGGTACACCGGGGAGCTGTTTTTT.